A selection of T cell receptor beta chains follows, all from one sample in a study of technical replicates of blood from a handful of donors. Sequenced by immunoSEQ multiplex PCR; TCRdb stores in-frame clones only, minus some. The sample comprises around 68,000 clones, about 97% of which are singletons, and roughly 0.25% rests with the top ten. The sample comprised T cells isolated from PBMCs. The receptors were sampled from a human donor in good health. CDR3s include the opening cysteine and the closing phenylalanine or tryptophan. Fields, in order: V gene, D gene, clone size, J gene, CDR3 protein, CDR3 DNA. A D gene is named only where the DNA matches it firmly. Size tells how often a clone was seen (once, few, many) or the class of an expanded clone, and some rows leave it out.

>TRBV2|TRBD1|.|TRBJ2-6
CASSDRTGLRGANVLTF
TGTGCCAGCAGTGATAGGACAGGCCTAAGGGGGGCCAACGTCCTGACTTTC
>TRBV30|.|.|TRBJ1-4
CAWSPGHRNEKLFF
TGTGCCTGGAGTCCGGGACACCGAAATGAAAAACTGTTTTTT
>TRBV9|TRBD1|.|TRBJ2-6
CASSAYQGAGANVLTF
TGTGCCAGCAGCGCTTACCAGGGGGCTGGGGCCAACGTCCTGACTTTC
>TRBV27|TRBD1|once|TRBJ2-7
CASSPGQSYEQYF
TGTGCCAGCAGCCCGGGACAGTCCTACGAGCAGTACTTC
>TRBV29-1|.|.|TRBJ1-5
CSVAPAGVGQPQHF
TGCAGCGTTGCCCCTGCGGGGGTCGGGCAGCCCCAGCATTTT
>TRBV21-1|.|.|TRBJ2-3
CASSKDVRVPTDTQYF
TGTGCCAGCAGCAAAGATGTAAGAGTTCCCACAGATACGCAGTATTTT
>TRBV19|.|.|TRBJ1-5
CASSGGLAQPQHF
TGTGCCAGTTCGGGGGGATTGGCTCAGCCCCAGCATTTT
>TRBV4-3|.|.|TRBJ1-1
CASSQDSGQFNTEAFF
TGCGCCAGCAGCCAAGACTCTGGGCAGTTCAACACTGAAGCTTTCTTT
>TRBV7-6|.|once|TRBJ2-3
CASSPQGGEWADTQYF
TGTGCCAGCAGCCCCCAAGGGGGGGAGTGGGCAGATACGCAGTATTTT
>TRBV4-1|.|.|TRBJ2-1
CASSQRGGILLYNEQFF
TGCGCCAGCAGCCAAAGGGGTGGTATCTTGCTTTACAATGAGCAGTTCTTC
>TRBV10-3|TRBD2|.|TRBJ2-2
CAISASEVIAGGENTGELFF
TGTGCCATCAGTGCTTCGGAGGTTATAGCGGGAGGGGAGAACACCGGGGAGCTGTTTTTT
>TRBV7-9|TRBD1|once|TRBJ1-2
CASSGTALPYGYTF
TGTGCCAGCAGCGGGACAGCTCTTCCCTATGGCTACACCTTC
>TRBV19|.|.|TRBJ2-3
CASSFGLSTDTQYF
TGTGCCAGTAGTTTCGGACTATCCACAGATACGCAGTATTTT
>TRBV27|TRBD1|.|TRBJ1-5
CASSLGTVNQPQHF
TGTGCCAGCAGTTTGGGGACAGTTAATCAGCCCCAGCATTTT
>TRBV10-3|TRBD2|.|TRBJ2-5
CAITAGEAETQYF
TGTGCCATCACGGCGGGAGAGGCGGAGACCCAGTACTTC
>TRBV19|TRBD1|.|TRBJ2-5
CASSIGGGQGEETQYF
TGTGCCAGTAGTATTGGGGGGGGACAGGGGGAAGAGACCCAGTACTTC
>TRBV5-4|TRBD1|.|TRBJ2-5
CASSSGQVQETQYF
TGTGCCAGCAGCTCCGGACAGGTCCAAGAGACCCAGTACTTC
>TRBV5-1|.|.|TRBJ2-2
CASRGASGNTGELFF
TGCGCCAGCCGGGGGGCTAGCGGGAACACCGGGGAGCTGTTTTTT
>TRBV5-4|TRBD1|.|TRBJ1-2
CASSLRTGTYGYTF
TGTGCCAGCAGCCTTAGGACAGGGACCTATGGCTACACCTTC
>TRBV7-2|.|.|TRBJ1-3
CASSLSSGNTIYF
TGTGCCAGCAGCTTATCTTCTGGAAACACCATATATTTT
>TRBV21-1|.|.|TRBJ1-5
CASSPLREVVYSNQPQHF
TGTGCCAGCAGCCCCCTCCGGGAGGTTGTTTATAGCAATCAGCCCCAGCATTTT
>TRBV30|.|once|TRBJ2-6
CAWSVLVSGANVLTF
TGTGCCTGGAGTGTGTTAGTCTCTGGGGCCAACGTCCTGACTTTC
>TRBV4-3|.|.|TRBJ2-7
CASSQDDFAGRTYEQYF
TGCGCCAGCAGCCAAGATGATTTCGCGGGGCGTACCTACGAGCAGTACTTC
>TRBV2|TRBD2|.|TRBJ2-7
CASIGLAGSYEQYF
TGTGCCAGCATCGGACTAGCGGGATCCTACGAGCAGTACTTC